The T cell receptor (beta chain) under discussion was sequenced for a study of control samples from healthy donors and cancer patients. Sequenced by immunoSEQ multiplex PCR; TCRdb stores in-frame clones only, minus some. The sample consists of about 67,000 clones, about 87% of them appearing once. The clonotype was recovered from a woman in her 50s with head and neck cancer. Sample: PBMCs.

CDR3 sequence (DNA): TGTGCCAGCAGCAAGAAAAGGGACAGGGGGAGCTCCTATAATTCACCCCTCCACTTT. It translates to CASSKKRDRGSSYNSPLHF. The genes are TRBV21-1 and TRBJ1-6; the table gives TRBD1 as D, unverified against the DNA. TRBV21-1 is reported as a pseudogene. The CDR3 length is 19 residues.